Listed here are 3 T cell receptor beta chains from one sample, sequenced in a study of OX40 agonist ivuxolimab in advanced cancers. TCRdb's table, derived via immunoSEQ multiplex PCR, lists solely in-frame clones and lacks some. The sample comprises tens of thousands of clones, 77% of which are singletons, and around 2.5% rests with the top ten. This material consisted of CD4+ or CD8+ T cells sorted from blood, taken in a trial of the OX40 agonist ivuxolimab. Receptor source: an adult with an advanced solid tumor such as melanoma, head and neck, liver or kidney cancer.

The chain employs TRBV6-5 and TRBJ1-5; possible D gene TRBD1, 5 bases. The CDR3 sequence is 15 residues long. V gave up 5 bases and J gave up 0 bases, with 11 bases separating them. Germline lookup yields CDR1 MNHEY and CDR2 SVGAGI. The CDR3 nucleotides read TGTGCCAGCAGTCCAGGGACCTATAGCAATCAGCCCCAGCATTTT. It translates to CASSPGTYSNQPQHF.

The chain uses TRBV9 and TRBJ2-3, with 9 bases lining up with TRBD2. With 1 base clipped from V and 2 bases from J, the junction kept 5 bases outside the gene matches. Germline V gene data show CDR1 as SGDLS and CDR2 as YYNGEE. This CDR3 comprises 16 residues. The CDR3 sequence: CASSVSAGGSTDTQYF. The CDR3 DNA reads TGTGCCAGCAGCGTATCCGCGGGAGGGTCCACAGATACGCAGTATTTT. The complete variable domain, with remaining parts taken from reference TRBV9 and TRBJ2-3, reads DSGVTQTPKHLITATGQRVTLRCSPRSGDLSVYWYQQSLDQGLQFLIQYYNGEERAKGNILERFSAQQFPDLHSELNLSSLELGDSALYFCASSVSAGGSTDTQYFGPGTRLTVL.

The chain combines TRBV2 with TRBJ2-3, with D perhaps TRBD1 or TRBD2 (5 bases each). The V end was cut by 3 bases, the J end by 3 bases, with 10 bases between. The CDR3 runs to 14 residues. The germline V gene encodes CDR1 SNHLY and CDR2 FYNNEI. CDR3 protein: CASSEGTATDTQYF. Here the CDR3 DNA reads TGTGCCAGCAGTGAGGGGACGGCGACAGATACGCAGTATTTT.